This T cell receptor beta chain is from a study of long-term antiretroviral therapy in people with HIV. Points from the study as a whole: Clonal expansions arising prior to ART prevailed in the repertoire at every time point.

Remarks on this clone: What it binds is unknown.

Per germline, CDR1 LGHNA and CDR2 YSLEER. The V and J ends lost 4 bases and 0 bases, in that order; junction bases with no gene match: 2. The CDR3 has 15 amino acids. The assay, immunoSEQ v3.0, was run at survey level. Profiled with immunoSEQ multiplex PCR; TCRdb holds only in-frame clones, not every one. The data hold some 25,000 clones, with roughly 85% observed a single time. Sequences were derived from unsorted PBMCs, sampled 1.2 years after starting antiretroviral therapy. This receptor was identified in a man aged 45-65 years with HIV. The V gene is TRBV4-3, the J gene TRBJ2-1; TRBD2 agrees at 8 bases. CDR3 residues: CASSPGTSSYNEQFF. CDR3 sequence (DNA): TGCGCCAGCAGCCCCGGGACTAGCTCCTACAATGAGCAGTTCTTC.